This TCR beta chain was profiled in a study of early T cells in non-severe SARS-CoV-2 infection. The overall study: The input, bulk RNA from unsorted whole blood, was sequenced, and chains were unpaired.

Researchers attached unique molecular identifiers to individual cDNA molecules. TCRdb reanalysed the 5' RACE reads using MiXCR and keeps one entry per CDR3 protein. The sample gives some 81,000 distinct CDR3 sequences, around 17% of which show up once; 2.9% is in the top ten. This clonotype occurred a few times. As yet, its antigen is unknown. The CDR3 is made up of 14 amino acids. V lost 3 bases and J 1 base, leaving 9 bases between the germline ends. Germline CDR1 is SGHDT and CDR2 is YYEEEE. Study observations and caveats: VDJdb matches were skewed toward anti-spike CD8 T cell responses.

The chain combines TRBV5-6 with TRBJ2-3; no definite D call. This receptor was obtained from an adult who was a healthcare worker with PCR-confirmed SARS-CoV-2 infection or an uninfected control (not recorded which). Specimen: whole blood. The CDR3 DNA is TGTGCCAGCAGCTCAACGATAGGCACAGATACGCAGTATTTT. This encodes CASSSTIGTDTQYF.